This T cell receptor (beta chain) is from a study of shared T cell receptors in the human thymus. Assay: immunoSEQ multiplex PCR; the TCRdb copy retains only in-frame clones and omits some. The table includes more than 550,000 clones, 80% to 90% detected once. The J segment lost 7 bases and the V segment lost 6 bases, leaving 7 bases of the junction unmatched. The CDR3 covers 13 residues. CDR1 ENHRY and CDR2 SYGVKD come from the germline V gene. These data also featured in a second study, about human thymus T cells. That source adds: Corrective cardiac operations yielded the resected thymus tissue. Thymic repertoires from unrelated individuals overlapped highly, related research reported.

The chain carries TRBV10-3 and TRBJ2-7, with TRBD1 matching 9 bases. The sequence came from a girl less than two years old with a congenital heart defect. The sample was thymocytes. CDR3 region: CAIRGDRVWEQYF. The DNA for the CDR3 is TGTGCCATCAGGGGGGACAGGGTGTGGGAGCAGTACTTC.